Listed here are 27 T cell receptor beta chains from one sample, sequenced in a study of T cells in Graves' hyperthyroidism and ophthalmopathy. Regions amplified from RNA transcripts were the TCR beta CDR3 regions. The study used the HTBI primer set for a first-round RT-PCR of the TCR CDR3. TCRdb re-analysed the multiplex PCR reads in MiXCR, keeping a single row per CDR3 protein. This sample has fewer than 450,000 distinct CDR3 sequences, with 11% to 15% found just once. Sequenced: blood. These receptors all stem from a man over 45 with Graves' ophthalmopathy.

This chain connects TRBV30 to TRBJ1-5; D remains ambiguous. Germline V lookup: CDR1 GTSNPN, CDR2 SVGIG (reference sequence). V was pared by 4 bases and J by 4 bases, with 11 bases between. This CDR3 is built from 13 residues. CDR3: CAWTTAANQPQHF. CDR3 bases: TGTGCCTGGACCACAGCGGCAAATCAGCCCCAGCATTTT. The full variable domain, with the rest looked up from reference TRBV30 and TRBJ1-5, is SQTIHQWPATLVQPVGSPLSLECTVEGTSNPNLYWYRQAAGRGLQLLFYSVGIGQISSEVPQNLSASRPQDRQFILSSKKLLLSDSGFYLCAWTTAANQPQHFGDGTRLSIL.

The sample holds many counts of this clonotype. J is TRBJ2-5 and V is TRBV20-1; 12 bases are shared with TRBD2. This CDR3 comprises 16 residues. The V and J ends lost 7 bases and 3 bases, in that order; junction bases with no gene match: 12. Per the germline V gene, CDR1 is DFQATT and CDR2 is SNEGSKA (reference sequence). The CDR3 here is CSGILAGGTFEETQYF. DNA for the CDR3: TGCAGTGGGATCCTAGCGGGAGGGACGTTTGAAGAGACCCAGTACTTC.

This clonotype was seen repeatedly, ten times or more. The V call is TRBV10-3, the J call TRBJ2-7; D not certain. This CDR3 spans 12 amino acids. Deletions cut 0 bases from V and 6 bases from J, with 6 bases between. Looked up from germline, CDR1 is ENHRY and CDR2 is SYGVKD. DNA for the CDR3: TGTGCCATCAGTGAGTCTCTCCGCGAGCAGTACTTC. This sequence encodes CAISESLREQYF.

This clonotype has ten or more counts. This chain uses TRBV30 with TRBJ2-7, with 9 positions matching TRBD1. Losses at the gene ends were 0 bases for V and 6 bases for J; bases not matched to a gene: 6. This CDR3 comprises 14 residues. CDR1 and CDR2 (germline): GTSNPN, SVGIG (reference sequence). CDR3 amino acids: CAWSVGQGIGEQYF. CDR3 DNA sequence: TGTGCCTGGAGTGTGGGACAGGGAATCGGCGAGCAGTACTTC.

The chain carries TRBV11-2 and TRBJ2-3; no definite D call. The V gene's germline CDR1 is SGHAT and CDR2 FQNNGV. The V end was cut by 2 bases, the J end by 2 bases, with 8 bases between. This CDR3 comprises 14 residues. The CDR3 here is CASSLSPFTDTQYF. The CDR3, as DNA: TGTGCCAGCAGCTTATCCCCCTTCACAGATACGCAGTATTTT.

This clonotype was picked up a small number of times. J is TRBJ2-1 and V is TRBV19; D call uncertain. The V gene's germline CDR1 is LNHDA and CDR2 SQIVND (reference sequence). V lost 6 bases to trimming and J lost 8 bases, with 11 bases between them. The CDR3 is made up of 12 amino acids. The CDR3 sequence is CASRRYGDEQFF. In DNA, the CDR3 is TGTGCCAGTAGACGCTATGGGGATGAGCAGTTCTTC. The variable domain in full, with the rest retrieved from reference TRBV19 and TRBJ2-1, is DGGITQSPKYLFRKEGQNVTLSCEQNLNHDAMYWYRQDPGQGLRLIYYSQIVNDFQKGDIAEGYSVSREKKESFPLTVTSAQKNPTAFYLCASRRYGDEQFFGPGTRLTVL.

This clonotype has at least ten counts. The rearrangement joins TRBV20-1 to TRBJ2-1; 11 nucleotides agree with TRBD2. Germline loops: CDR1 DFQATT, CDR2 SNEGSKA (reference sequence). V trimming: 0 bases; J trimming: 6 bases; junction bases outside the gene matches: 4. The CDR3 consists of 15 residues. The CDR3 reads CSARDGLAGSNEQFF. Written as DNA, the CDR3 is TGCAGTGCTAGAGACGGACTAGCGGGCTCCAATGAGCAGTTCTTC.

CDR3 sequence (DNA): TGTGCCAGCAGCCACGGGTTAGAGGGGGCGGATGTCGTCAATGAGCAGTTCTTC. It is translated as CASSHGLEGADVVNEQFF. This chain connects TRBV9 to TRBJ2-1, with TRBD1 identical over 7 bases. The CDR3 contains 18 residues. V trimming: 4 bases; J trimming: 6 bases; junction bases outside the gene matches: 19. The germline CDR1 and CDR2 sequences are SGDLS and YYNGEE.

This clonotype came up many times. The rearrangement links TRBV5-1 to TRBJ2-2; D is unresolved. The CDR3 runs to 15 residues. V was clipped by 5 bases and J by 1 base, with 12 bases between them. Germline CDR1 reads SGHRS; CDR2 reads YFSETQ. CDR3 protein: CASRPDPMNTGELFF. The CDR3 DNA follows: TGCGCCAGCAGACCCGATCCGATGAACACCGGGGAGCTGTTTTTT. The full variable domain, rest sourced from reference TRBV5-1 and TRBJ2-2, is KAGVTQTPRYLIKTRGQQVTLSCSPISGHRSVSWYQQTPGQGLQFLFEYFSETQRNKGNFPGRFSGRQFSNSRSEMNVSTLELGDSALYLCASRPDPMNTGELFFGEGSRLTVL.

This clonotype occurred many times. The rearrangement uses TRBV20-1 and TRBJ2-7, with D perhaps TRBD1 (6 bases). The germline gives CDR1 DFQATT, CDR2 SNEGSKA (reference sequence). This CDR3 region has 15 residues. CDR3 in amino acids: CRPHTLSGVPAKQYF. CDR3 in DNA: TGCAGGCCCCATACCCTCTCAGGGGTCCCAGCGAAGCAGTACTTC.

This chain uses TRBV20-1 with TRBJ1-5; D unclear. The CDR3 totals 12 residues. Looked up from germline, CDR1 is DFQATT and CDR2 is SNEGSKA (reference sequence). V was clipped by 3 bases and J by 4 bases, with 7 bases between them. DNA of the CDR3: TGCAGTGCTAGGCAGGCGAATCAGCCCCAGCATTTT. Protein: CSARQANQPQHF.

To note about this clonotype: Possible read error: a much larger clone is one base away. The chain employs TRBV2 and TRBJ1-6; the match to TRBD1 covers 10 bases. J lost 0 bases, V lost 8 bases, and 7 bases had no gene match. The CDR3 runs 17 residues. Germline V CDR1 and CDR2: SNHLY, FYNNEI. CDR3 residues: CASLDRGMSSYNSPLHF. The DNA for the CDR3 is TGTGCCAGCCTGGACAGGGGGATGAGCTCCTATAATTCACCCCTCCACTTT. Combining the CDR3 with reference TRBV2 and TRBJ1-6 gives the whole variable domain EPEVTQTPSHQVTQMGQEVILRCVPISNHLYFYWYRQILGQKVEFLVSFYNNEISEKSEIFDDQFSVERPDGSNFTLKIRSTKLEDSAMYFCASLDRGMSSYNSPLHFGNGTRLTVT.

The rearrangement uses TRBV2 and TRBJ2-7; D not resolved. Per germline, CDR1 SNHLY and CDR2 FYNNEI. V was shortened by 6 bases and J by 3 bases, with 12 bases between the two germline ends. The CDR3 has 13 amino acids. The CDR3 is CASSETAIYEQYF. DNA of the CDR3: TGTGCCAGCAGCGAAACAGCTATCTACGAGCAGTACTTC.

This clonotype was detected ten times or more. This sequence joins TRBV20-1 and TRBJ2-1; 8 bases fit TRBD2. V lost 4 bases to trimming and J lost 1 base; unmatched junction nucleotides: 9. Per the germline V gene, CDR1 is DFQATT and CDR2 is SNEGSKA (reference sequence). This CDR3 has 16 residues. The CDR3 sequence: CSATFSAGGSYNEQFF. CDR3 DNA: TGCAGTGCTACCTTCAGTGCGGGAGGTTCCTACAATGAGCAGTTCTTC.

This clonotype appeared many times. CDR3 amino acids: CASIPSGNNLWETQYF. CDR3 in DNA: TGTGCCAGCATCCCTTCGGGTAACAATCTCTGGGAGACCCAGTACTTC. This chain uses TRBV3-1 with TRBJ2-5, with D unclear. This CDR3 has 16 amino acids. V was pared by 7 bases and J by 5 bases, with 23 bases between. Germline lookup yields CDR1 LGHDT and CDR2 YNNKEL (reference sequence).

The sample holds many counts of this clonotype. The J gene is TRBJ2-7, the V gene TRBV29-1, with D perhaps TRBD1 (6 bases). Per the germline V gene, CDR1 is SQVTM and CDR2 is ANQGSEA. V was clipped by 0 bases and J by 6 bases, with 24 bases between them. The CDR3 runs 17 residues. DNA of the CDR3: TGCAGCGTTGAAGATCGTCCAGGGGCCCCGTCTTTACGCGAGCAGTACTTC. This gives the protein CSVEDRPGAPSLREQYF.

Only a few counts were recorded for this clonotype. CDR3: CASRRMAAEQFF. Written as DNA, the CDR3 is TGTGCCAGCAGAAGAATGGCGGCCGAGCAGTTCTTC. This chain connects TRBV12-3 or TRBV12-4 to TRBJ2-1; D remains ambiguous. Trimming removed 6 bases from V and 10 bases from J, with 13 bases in between. The CDR3 runs to 12 residues.

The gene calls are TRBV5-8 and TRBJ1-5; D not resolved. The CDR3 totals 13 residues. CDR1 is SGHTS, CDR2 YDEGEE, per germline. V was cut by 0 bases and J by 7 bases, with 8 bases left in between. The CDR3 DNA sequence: TGTGCCAGCAGCTTGGCCAGGAGCCAGCCCCAGCATTTT. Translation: CASSLARSQPQHF. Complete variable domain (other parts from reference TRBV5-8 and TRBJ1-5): EAGVTQSPTHLIKTRGQQATLRCSPISGHTSVYWYQQALGLGLQFLLWYDEGEERNRGNFPPRFSGRQFPNYSSELNVNALELEDSALYLCASSLARSQPQHFGDGTRLSIL.

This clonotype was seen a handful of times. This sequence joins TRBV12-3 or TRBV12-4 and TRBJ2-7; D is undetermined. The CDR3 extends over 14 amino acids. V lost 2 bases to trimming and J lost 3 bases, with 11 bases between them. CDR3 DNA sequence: TGTGCCAGCAGTTTAATGGGATTTAACTACGAGCAGTACTTC. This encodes CASSLMGFNYEQYF.

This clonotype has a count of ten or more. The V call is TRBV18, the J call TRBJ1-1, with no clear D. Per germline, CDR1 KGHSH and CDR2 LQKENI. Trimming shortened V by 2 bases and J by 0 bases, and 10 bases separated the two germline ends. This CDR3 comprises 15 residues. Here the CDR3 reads CASSPYPLVNTEAFF. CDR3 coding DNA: TGTGCCAGCTCACCATATCCACTCGTGAACACTGAAGCTTTCTTT.

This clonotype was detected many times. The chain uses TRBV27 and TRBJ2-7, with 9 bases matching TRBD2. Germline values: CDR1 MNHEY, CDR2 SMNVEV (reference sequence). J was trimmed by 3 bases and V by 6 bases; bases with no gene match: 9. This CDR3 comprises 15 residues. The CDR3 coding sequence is TGTGCCAGCAGGATAAATAGCGGGAGTTTCTACGAGCAGTACTTC. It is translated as CASRINSGSFYEQYF.

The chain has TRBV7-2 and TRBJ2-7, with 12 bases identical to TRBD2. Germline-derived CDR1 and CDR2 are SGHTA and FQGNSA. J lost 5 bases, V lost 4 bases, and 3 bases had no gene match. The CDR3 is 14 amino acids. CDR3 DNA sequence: TGTGCCAGCAGCTGGACTAGCGGGAATAACGAGCAGTACTTC. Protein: CASSWTSGNNEQYF.

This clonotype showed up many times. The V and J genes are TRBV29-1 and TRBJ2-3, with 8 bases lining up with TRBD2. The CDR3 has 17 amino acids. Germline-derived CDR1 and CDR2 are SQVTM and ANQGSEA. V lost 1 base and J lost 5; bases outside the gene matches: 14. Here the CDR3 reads CSVEGLAGAGEVDTQYF. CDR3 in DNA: TGCAGCGTTGAAGGGCTGGCGGGAGCGGGAGAGGTAGATACGCAGTATTTT.

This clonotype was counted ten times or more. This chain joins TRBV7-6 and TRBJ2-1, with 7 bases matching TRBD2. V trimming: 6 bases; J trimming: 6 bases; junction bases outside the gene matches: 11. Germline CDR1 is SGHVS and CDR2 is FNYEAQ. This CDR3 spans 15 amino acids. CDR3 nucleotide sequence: TGTGCCAGCAGTCCATCGGGGGGAGGCCTCAATGAGCAGTTCTTC. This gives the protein CASSPSGGGLNEQFF.

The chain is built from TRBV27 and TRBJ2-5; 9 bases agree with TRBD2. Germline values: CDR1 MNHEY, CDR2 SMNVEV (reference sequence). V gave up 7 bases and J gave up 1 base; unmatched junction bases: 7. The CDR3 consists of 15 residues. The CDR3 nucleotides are TGTGCCAGCACCCCTTCGACTAGCGGCCAAGAGACCCAGTACTTC. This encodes CASTPSTSGQETQYF.

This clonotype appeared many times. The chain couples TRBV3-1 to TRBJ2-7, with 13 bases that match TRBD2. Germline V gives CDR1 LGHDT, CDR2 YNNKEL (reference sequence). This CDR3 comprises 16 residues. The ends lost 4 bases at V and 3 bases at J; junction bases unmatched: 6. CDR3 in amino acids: CASSLPGLAGLYEQYF. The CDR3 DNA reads TGTGCCAGCAGCCTTCCGGGACTAGCGGGACTCTACGAGCAGTACTTC.

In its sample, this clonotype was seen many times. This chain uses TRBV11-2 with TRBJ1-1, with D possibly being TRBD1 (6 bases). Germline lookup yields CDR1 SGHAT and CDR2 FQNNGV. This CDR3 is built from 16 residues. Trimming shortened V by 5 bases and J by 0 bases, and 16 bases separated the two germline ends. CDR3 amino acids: CASSPRTGRMNTEAFF. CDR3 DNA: TGTGCCAGCAGCCCCCGTACAGGGCGAATGAACACTGAAGCTTTCTTT.